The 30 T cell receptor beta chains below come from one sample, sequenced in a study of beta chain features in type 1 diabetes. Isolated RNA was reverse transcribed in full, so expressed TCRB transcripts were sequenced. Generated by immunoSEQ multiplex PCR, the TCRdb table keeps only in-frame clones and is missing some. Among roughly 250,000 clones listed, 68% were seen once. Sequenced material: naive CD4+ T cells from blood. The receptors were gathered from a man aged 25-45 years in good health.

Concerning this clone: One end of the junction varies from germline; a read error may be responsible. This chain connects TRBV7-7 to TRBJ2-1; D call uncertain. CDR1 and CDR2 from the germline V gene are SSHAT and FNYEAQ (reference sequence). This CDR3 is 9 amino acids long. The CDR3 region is CQLNNEQFF. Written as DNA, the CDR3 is TGCCAGTTGAACAATGAGCAGTTCTTC.

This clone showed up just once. For the CDR3, the DNA is TGTGCCAGCAGTCGCGGGGCCGGGAACGAGCAGTACTTC. It translates to CASSRGAGNEQYF. The chain has TRBV9 and TRBJ2-7, with D perhaps matching TRBD2 (6 bases). The CDR3 is made up of 13 amino acids. The ends were cut back, 5 bases at V and 5 bases at J, with 14 bases in the middle. Germline V gene data show CDR1 as SGDLS and CDR2 as YYNGEE.

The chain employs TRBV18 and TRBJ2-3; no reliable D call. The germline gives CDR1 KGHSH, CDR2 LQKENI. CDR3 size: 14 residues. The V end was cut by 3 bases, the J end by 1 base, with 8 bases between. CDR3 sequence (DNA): TGTGCCAGCTCACCCCTGGCCGGCACAGATACGCAGTATTTT. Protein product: CASSPLAGTDTQYF.

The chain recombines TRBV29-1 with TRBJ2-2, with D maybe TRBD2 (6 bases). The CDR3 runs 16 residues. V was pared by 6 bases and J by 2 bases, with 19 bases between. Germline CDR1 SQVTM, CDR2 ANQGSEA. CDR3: CSVAPRELYNTGELFF. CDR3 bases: TGCAGCGTCGCTCCCCGGGAGCTTTACAACACCGGGGAGCTGTTTTTT.

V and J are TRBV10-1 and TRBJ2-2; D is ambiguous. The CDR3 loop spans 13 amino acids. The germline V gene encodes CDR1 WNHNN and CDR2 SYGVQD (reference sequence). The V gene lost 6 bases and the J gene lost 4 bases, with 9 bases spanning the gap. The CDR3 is CASSAQLTGELFF. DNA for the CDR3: TGCGCCAGCAGCGCACAGCTCACCGGGGAGCTGTTTTTT.

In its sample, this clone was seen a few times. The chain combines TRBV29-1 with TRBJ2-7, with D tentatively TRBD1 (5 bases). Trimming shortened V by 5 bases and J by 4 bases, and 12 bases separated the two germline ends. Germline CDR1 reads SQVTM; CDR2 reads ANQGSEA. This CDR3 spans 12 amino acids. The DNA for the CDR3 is TGCAGCGTTAGAAGACAGACTTACGAGCAGTACTTC. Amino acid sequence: CSVRRQTYEQYF.

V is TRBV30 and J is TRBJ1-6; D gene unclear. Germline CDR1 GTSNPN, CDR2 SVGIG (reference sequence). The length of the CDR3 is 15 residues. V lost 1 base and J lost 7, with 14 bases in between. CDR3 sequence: CAWSALLSDNSPLHF. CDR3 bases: TGTGCCTGGAGTGCCCTACTCAGCGACAATTCACCCCTCCACTTT.

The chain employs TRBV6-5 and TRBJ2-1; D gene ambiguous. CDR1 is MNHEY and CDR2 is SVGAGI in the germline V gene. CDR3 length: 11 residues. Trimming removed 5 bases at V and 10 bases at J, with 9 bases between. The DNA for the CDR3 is TGTGCCAGCAGTAGCGTAGGCGAGCAGTTCTTC. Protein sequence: CASSSVGEQFF.

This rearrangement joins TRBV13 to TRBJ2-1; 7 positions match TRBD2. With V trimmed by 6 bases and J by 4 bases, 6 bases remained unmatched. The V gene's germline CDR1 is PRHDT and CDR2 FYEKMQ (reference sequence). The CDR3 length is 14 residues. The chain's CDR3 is CASSLLAAYNEQFF. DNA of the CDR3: TGTGCCAGCAGTCTGCTAGCGGCTTACAATGAGCAGTTCTTC.

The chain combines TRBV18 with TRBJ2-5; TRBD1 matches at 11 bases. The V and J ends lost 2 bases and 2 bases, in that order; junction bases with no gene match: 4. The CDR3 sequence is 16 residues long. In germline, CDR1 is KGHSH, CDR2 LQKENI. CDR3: CASSPRDRGDQETQYF. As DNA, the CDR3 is TGTGCCAGCTCACCAAGGGACAGGGGGGATCAAGAGACCCAGTACTTC.

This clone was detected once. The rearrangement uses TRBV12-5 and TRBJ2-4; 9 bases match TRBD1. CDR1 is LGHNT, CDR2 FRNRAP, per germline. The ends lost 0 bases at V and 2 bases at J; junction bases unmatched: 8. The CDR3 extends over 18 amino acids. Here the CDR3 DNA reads TGTGCTAGTGGTTTGGTAAATAACAGGGGGCTGACCAAAAACATTCAGTACTTC. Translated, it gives CASGLVNNRGLTKNIQYF.

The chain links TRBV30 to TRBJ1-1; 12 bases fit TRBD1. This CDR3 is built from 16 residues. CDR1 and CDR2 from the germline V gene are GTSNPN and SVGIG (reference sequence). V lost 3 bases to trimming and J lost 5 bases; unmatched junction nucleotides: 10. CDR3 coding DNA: TGTGCCTGGAGGCCAAGGGACAGGGGGCTGAGGACTGAAGCTTTCTTT. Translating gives CAWRPRDRGLRTEAFF. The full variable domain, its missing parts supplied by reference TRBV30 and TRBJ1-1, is SQTIHQWPATLVQPVGSPLSLECTVEGTSNPNLYWYRQAAGRGLQLLFYSVGIGQISSEVPQNLSASRPQDRQFILSSKKLLLSDSGFYLCAWRPRDRGLRTEAFFGQGTRLTVV.

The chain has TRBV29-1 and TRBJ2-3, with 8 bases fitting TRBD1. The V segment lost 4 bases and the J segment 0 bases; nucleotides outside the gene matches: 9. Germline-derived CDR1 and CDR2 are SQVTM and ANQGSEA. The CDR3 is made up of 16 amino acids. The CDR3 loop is CSVAGGEGLSTDTQYF. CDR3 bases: TGCAGCGTTGCAGGGGGCGAGGGTTTGAGCACAGATACGCAGTATTTT.

The CDR3 loop reads CAWSVPGAPGELFF. In DNA form, the CDR3 reads TGTGCCTGGAGTGTACCAGGGGCTCCCGGGGAGCTGTTTTTT. J is TRBJ2-2 and V is TRBV30, with D perhaps TRBD1 (6 bases). The CDR3 consists of 14 residues. Germline V gene sequence: CDR1 GTSNPN, CDR2 SVGIG (reference sequence). V shed 0 bases and J shed 6 bases, with 11 bases lying between them. The full variable domain, with the rest looked up from reference TRBV30 and TRBJ2-2, is SQTIHQWPATLVQPVGSPLSLECTVEGTSNPNLYWYRQAAGRGLQLLFYSVGIGQISSEVPQNLSASRPQDRQFILSSKKLLLSDSGFYLCAWSVPGAPGELFFGEGSRLTVL.

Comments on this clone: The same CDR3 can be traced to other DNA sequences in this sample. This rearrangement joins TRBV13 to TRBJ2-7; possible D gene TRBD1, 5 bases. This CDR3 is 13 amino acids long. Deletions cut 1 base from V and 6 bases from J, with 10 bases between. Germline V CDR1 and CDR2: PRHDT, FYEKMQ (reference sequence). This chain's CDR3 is CASSLVGRAEQYF. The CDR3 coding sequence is TGTGCCAGCAGCTTAGTAGGCAGGGCCGAGCAGTACTTC.

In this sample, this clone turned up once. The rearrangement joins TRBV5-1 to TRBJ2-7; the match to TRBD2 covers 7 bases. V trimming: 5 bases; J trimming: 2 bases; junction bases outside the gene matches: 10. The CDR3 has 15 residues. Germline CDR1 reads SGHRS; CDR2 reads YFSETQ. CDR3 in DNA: TGCGCCAGCAGATTCGTTAGCGGGCCGGCCTACGAGCAGTACTTC. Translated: CASRFVSGPAYEQYF.

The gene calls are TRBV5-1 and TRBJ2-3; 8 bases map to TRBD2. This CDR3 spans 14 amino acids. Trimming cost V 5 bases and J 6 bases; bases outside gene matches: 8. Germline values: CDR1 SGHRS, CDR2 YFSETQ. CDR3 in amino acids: CASSQAGVGDTQYF. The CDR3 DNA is TGCGCCAGCAGTCAAGCGGGAGTAGGGGATACGCAGTATTTT.

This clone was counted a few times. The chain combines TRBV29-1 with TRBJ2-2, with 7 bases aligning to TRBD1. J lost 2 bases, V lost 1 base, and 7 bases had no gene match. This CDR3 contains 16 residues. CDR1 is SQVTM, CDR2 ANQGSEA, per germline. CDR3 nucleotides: TGCAGCGTTGAAGGCCGGACAGGAAGTAACACCGGGGAGCTGTTTTTT. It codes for CSVEGRTGSNTGELFF.

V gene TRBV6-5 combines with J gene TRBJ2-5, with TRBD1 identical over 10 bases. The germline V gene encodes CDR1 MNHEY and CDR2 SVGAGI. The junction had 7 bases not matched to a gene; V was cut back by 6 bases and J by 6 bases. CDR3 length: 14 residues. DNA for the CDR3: TGTGCCAGCAGCGACAGGGGGCTTGGGAAGACCCAGTACTTC. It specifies CASSDRGLGKTQYF.

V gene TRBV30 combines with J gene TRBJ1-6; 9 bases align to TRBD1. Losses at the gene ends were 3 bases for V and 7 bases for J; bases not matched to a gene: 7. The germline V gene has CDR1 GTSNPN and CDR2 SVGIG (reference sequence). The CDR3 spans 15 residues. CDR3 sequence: CAWSQQGAGNSPLHF. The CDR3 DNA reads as TGTGCCTGGAGCCAACAGGGGGCTGGAAATTCACCCCTCCACTTT.

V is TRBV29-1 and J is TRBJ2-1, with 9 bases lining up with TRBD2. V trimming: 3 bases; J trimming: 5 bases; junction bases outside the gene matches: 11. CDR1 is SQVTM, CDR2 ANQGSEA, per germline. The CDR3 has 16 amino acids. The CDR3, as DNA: TGCAGCGTTGACTCGCGGGAGGGCCTTTTGAACAATGAGCAGTTCTTC. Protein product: CSVDSREGLLNNEQFF.

The CDR3 DNA reads as TGTGCCAGCAGCCAAGATAGACGGTTGAACACTGAAGCTTTCTTT. It encodes CASSQDRRLNTEAFF. This chain links TRBV14 with TRBJ1-1, with D uncertain. CDR1 is SGHDN, CDR2 FVKESK, per germline. V was cut by 0 bases and J by 0 bases, with 8 bases left in between. The CDR3 runs 15 residues.

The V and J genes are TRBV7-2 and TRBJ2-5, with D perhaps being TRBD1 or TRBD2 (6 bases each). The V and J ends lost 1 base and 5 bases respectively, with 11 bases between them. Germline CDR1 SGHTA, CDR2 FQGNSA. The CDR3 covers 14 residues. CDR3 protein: CASSLDRGPETQYF. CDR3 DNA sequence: TGTGCCAGCAGCTTAGATCGGGGGCCCGAGACCCAGTACTTC.

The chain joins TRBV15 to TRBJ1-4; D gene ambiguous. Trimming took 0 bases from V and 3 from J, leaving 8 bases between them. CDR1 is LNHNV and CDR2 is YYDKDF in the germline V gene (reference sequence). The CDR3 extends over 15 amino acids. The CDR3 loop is CATSRDKGPNEKLFF. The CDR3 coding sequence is TGTGCCACCAGCAGAGATAAAGGACCTAATGAAAAACTGTTTTTT.

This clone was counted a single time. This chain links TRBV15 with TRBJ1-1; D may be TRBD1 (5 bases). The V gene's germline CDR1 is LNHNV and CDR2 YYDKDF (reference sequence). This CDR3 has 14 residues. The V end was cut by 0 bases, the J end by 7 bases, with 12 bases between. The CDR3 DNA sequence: TGTGCCACCAGCAGAGATGGGTCGACAGATGAAGCTTTCTTT. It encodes CATSRDGSTDEAFF.

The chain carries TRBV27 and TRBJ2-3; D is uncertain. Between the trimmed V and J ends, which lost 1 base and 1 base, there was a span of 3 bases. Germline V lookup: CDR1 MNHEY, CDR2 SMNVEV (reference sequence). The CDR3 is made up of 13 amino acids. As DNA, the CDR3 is TGTGCCAGCAGTTTATGGGGCACAGATACGCAGTATTTT. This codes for CASSLWGTDTQYF.

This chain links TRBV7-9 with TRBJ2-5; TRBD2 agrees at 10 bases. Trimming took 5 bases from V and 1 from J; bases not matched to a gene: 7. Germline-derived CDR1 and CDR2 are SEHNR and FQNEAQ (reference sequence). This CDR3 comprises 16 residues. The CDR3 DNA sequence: TGTGCCAGCAGCCCGCCAGCGGGAGGGCCCCAAGAGACCCAGTACTTC. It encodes CASSPPAGGPQETQYF.

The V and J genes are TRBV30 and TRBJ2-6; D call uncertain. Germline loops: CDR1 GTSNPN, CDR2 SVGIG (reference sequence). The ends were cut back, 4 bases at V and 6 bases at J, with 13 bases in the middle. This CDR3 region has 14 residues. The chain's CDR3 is CAWKDAGQANVLTF. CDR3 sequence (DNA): TGTGCCTGGAAAGATGCCGGTCAGGCCAACGTCCTGACTTTC.

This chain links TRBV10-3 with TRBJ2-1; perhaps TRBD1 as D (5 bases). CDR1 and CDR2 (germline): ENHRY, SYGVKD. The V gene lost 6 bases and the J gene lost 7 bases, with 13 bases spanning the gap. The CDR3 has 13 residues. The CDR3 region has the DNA TGTGCCATCAGGAGAGAGACAGCGAATGAGCAGTTCTTC. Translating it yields CAIRRETANEQFF.

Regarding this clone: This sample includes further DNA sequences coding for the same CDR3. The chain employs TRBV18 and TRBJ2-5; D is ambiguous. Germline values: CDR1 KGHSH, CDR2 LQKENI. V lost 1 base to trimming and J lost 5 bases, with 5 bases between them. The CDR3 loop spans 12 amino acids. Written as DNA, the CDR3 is TGTGCCAGCTCACCACTCGGGGAGACCCAGTACTTC. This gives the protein CASSPLGETQYF.